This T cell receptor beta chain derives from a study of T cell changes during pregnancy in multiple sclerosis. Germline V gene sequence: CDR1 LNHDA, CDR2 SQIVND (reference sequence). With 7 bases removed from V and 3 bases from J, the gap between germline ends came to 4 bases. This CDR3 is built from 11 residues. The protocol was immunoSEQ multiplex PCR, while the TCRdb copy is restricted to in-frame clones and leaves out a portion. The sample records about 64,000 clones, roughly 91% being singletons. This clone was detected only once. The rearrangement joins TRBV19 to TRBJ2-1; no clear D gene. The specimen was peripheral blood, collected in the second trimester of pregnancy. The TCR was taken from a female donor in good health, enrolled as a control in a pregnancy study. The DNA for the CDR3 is TGTGCCAGTACCTACTACAATGAGCAGTTCTTC. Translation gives CASTYYNEQFF.